The 3 T cell receptor beta chains reported below all come from one sample, sequenced in a study of OX40 agonist ivuxolimab in advanced cancers. Profiled with immunoSEQ multiplex PCR; TCRdb holds only in-frame clones, not every one. The sample carries 42,000 or so clones, approximately 87% recorded once. The specimen comprised CD4+ or CD8+ T cells sorted from blood, sampled in a trial of the OX40 agonist ivuxolimab. These receptors were taken from an adult with an advanced solid tumor such as melanoma, head and neck, liver or kidney cancer.

The CDR3 nucleotides read TGTGCCAGCAGCTTAGGCCTGGGACTAGCGGGAGGCACAGATACGCAGTATTTT. Translating gives CASSLGLGLAGGTDTQYF. The chain recombines TRBV11-2 with TRBJ2-3; 14 bases match TRBD2. With 1 base clipped from V and 1 base from J, the junction kept 4 bases outside the gene matches. Germline V gene sequence: CDR1 SGHAT, CDR2 FQNNGV. This CDR3 contains 18 residues.

The chain joins TRBV5-1 to TRBJ2-5; TRBD2 might be the D (5 bases). CDR3 length: 14 amino acids. The germline CDR1 and CDR2 sequences are SGHRS and YFSETQ. The V end was cut by 3 bases, the J end by 5 bases, with 14 bases between. CDR3 coding DNA: TGCGCCAGCAGCTCCCGGTTGGGAGCGGAGACCCAGTACTTC. It is translated as CASSSRLGAETQYF.

About this clone itself: This sample also contains other DNA sequences that code for the same CDR3. V gene TRBV19 combines with J gene TRBJ1-5; a weak D match, TRBD1 (5 bases). CDR1 and CDR2 (germline): LNHDA, SQIVND (reference sequence). The CDR3 has 14 residues. The V and J ends lost 3 bases and 6 bases respectively, with 12 bases between them. DNA for the CDR3: TGTGCCAGTAGTATCCAAGGGGCCGGTCAGCCCCAGCATTTT. Protein product: CASSIQGAGQPQHF.